The present T cell receptor (beta chain) was sequenced within a study of blood T cell repertoires in COVID-19. Trimming took 8 bases from V and 5 from J; bases not matched to a gene: 10. CDR1 and CDR2 from the germline V gene are MNHEY and SVGAGI. This CDR3 region has 15 residues. Original methodology: Estimation of nucleated cell counts relied on the amplification of reference gene primers. Clones were read by immunoSEQ multiplex PCR, and TCRdb kept only the in-frame ones, dropping some. D and trimming come from the DNA, and the V and J calls and clone size come from that table. The table lists approximately 69,000 clones, approximately 84% of them singletons, with approximately 12% in the top ten.

The V call is TRBV6-5, the J call TRBJ1-5; 9 nucleotides agree with TRBD1. This sequence originates from a man aged 45-65 years with COVID-19, enrolled during active disease. Sequencing was performed on peripheral blood. The CDR3 region is CASRDPGQGYQPQHF. The CDR3 region has the DNA TGTGCCAGCCGGGATCCGGGACAGGGTTATCAGCCCCAGCATTTT.